This TCR beta chain was recovered during a study of beta chain features in type 1 diabetes. Whole-study context: Fewer than 110 million sorted cells were examined across all samples.

The table lists this clone with a few counts. Antigen specificity is unknown. The whole isolated RNA underwent reverse transcription, so sequencing captured expressed TCRB transcripts. The repertoire was sequenced with immunoSEQ multiplex PCR; TCRdb's copy has only in-frame clones and lacks some. Here the sample spans 55,000 to 80,000 clones, around 49% being singletons. The CDR3 contains 14 residues. After removal of 6 bases from V and 6 bases from J, the junction contained 7 bases not matched to a gene. Looked up from germline, CDR1 is SGHTA and CDR2 is FQGNSA. Purity above 95% was achieved in all sorted populations. The study, taken as a whole, reports: Researchers report that Type 1 diabetes patients had moderately but significantly shorter TCRB CDR3s across all four CD4+ subsets. Across patients, naive, central memory and Treg TCRB repertoires exhibited apparently greater similarity than was observed across healthy donors.

This chain links TRBV7-2 with TRBJ1-4; 7 nucleotides agree with TRBD1. The source is a man aged 25-45 years with type 1 diabetes. Input material: central memory CD4+ T cells from blood. The DNA for the CDR3 is TGTGCCAGCAGACCGGGACAGACTGATGAAAAACTGTTTTTT. Protein: CASRPGQTDEKLFF.